The next 27 T cell receptor beta chains were all read from a single sample in a study of vaccination and CD4 T cells after COVID-19. The Oncomine TCR Beta short-read assay was what sequenced the DNA obtained from cultured CD4+ T cells. TCRdb independently ran MiXCR on the PCR reads; one entry per CDR3 protein. The data contain approximately 8,800 distinct CDR3 sequences, 30% to 40% of them singletons. Treatment indicated: roughly ten-day PBMC culture with coronavirus spike peptide pools or control peptides (ViraFEST assay). The unexposed donor gave CD4+ T cells before the COVID-19 pandemic (2011-2018). These TCRs are of unknown antigen specificity. The sequenced sample consisted of CD4+ T cells from blood, cultured in vitro. The origin of the receptors is a human donor in good health.

V usage is TRBV19 and J usage is TRBJ2-3; 7 positions agree with TRBD2. The CDR3 has 15 residues. CDR1 and CDR2 from the germline V gene are LNHDA and SQIVND (reference sequence). J gave up 2 bases and V 2 bases, and 4 bases lay outside the gene matches. CDR3 in DNA: TGTGCCAGTAGTATACGGGCGGGGGTCACAGATACGCAGTATTTT. Its translation is CASSIRAGVTDTQYF.

This chain uses TRBV7-2 with TRBJ1-2, with D possibly matching TRBD1 (5 bases). The V end was cut by 1 base, the J end by 3 bases, with 9 bases between. This CDR3 comprises 14 residues. The germline V gene encodes CDR1 SGHTA and CDR2 FQGNSA. The CDR3 region has the DNA TGTGCCAGCAGCTTAGGAGGGACGGACTATGGCTACACCTTC. It specifies CASSLGGTDYGYTF.

This clonotype was seen more than once but under ten times. This chain joins TRBV6-2 or TRBV6-3 and TRBJ2-5; 7 bases agree with TRBD2. Germline V lookup: CDR1 MNHEY, CDR2 SVGEGT. The CDR3 covers 13 residues. J gave up 5 bases and V 7 bases, and 7 bases lay outside the gene matches. Written as DNA, the CDR3 is TGTGCCAGCATCCCGGGAGGAGTGGAGACCCAGTACTTC. Its protein is CASIPGGVETQYF.

This clonotype occurred once. The chain employs TRBV12-3 or TRBV12-4 and TRBJ2-7, with 16 bases aligning to TRBD2. The DNA matches TRBJ2-5 better at its end, which makes the J call doubtful. The CDR3 contains 19 residues. The CDR3 nucleotides read TGTGCCAGCAGTGCGCTGGCGGGACTAGCGGGAGGGCCGGGAAAGACCCAGTACTTC. Encoded protein: CASSALAGLAGGPGKTQYF.

The table lists this clonotype with a few counts. The chain combines TRBV10-3 with TRBJ2-5; 7 positions agree with TRBD1. CDR3 length equals 16 residues. The junction had 7 bases not matched to a gene; V was cut back by 2 bases and J by 1 base. Germline CDR1 reads ENHRY; CDR2 reads SYGVKD. CDR3 bases: TGTGCCATCAGTGAGGGGAGCACAGGGGTCCAAGAGACCCAGTACTTC. This codes for CAISEGSTGVQETQYF.

This clonotype was seen only once. This sequence joins TRBV6-4 and TRBJ2-2, with TRBD2 as a possible D gene (5 bases). This CDR3 spans 16 amino acids. Trimming cost V 1 base and J 4 bases, with 13 bases left between them. Germline V gives CDR1 MRHNA, CDR2 SNTAGT. The CDR3: CASSDWSNGITGELFF. DNA of the CDR3: TGTGCCAGCAGTGACTGGTCAAACGGGATCACCGGGGAGCTGTTTTTT.

The chain couples TRBV2 to TRBJ2-5, with 8 bases that match TRBD1. The CDR3 spans 16 residues. J lost 5 bases, V lost 6 bases, and 14 bases had no gene match. Germline CDR1 is SNHLY and CDR2 is FYNNEI. CDR3 DNA: TGTGCCAGCAGCCCAATCCCGCCAACAGGGGGTGAGACCCAGTACTTC. Translated, it gives CASSPIPPTGGETQYF.

The chain has TRBV20-1 and TRBJ2-3; the match to TRBD1 covers 8 bases. Per germline, CDR1 DFQATT and CDR2 SNEGSKA (reference sequence). V shed 6 bases and J 6 bases; nucleotides not matched to a gene: 17. The CDR3 runs 16 residues. CDR3 loop: CSANPAGPGGRDTQYF. Here the CDR3 DNA reads TGCAGTGCGAACCCCGCCGGGCCAGGGGGCCGGGATACGCAGTATTTT.

The chain combines TRBV6-1 with TRBJ2-1, with TRBD2 identical over 11 bases. The ends lost 6 bases at V and 7 bases at J; junction bases unmatched: 8. Germline V CDR1 and CDR2: MNHNS, SASEGT. This CDR3 region has 15 residues. As DNA, the CDR3 is TGTGCCAGCAGGTCTAGCGGGGGGCAAGGAAATGAGCAGTTCTTC. Protein: CASRSSGGQGNEQFF.

This clonotype came up a few times. V usage is TRBV7-9 and J usage is TRBJ1-1, with 7 positions matching TRBD1. The V gene end was trimmed by 5 bases and the J gene end by 3 bases; junction bases not matched to a gene: 6. Germline V gives CDR1 SEHNR, CDR2 FQNEAQ (reference sequence). CDR3 size: 14 residues. The CDR3 here is CASSPQGWDTEAFF. DNA for the CDR3: TGTGCCAGCAGCCCACAGGGGTGGGACACTGAAGCTTTCTTT. The variable domain in full, with the rest retrieved from reference TRBV7-9 and TRBJ1-1, is DTGVSQNPRHKITKRGQNVTFRCDPISEHNRLYWYRQTLGQGPEFLTYFQNEAQLEKSRLLSDRFSAERPKGSFSTLEIQRTEQGDSAMYLCASSPQGWDTEAFFGQGTRLTVV.

The CDR3 nucleotides are TGTGCCAGCAGTTTACACCGGGACACTGAAGCTTTCTTT. Translating it yields CASSLHRDTEAFF. The chain links TRBV6-5 to TRBJ1-1; no definite D call. This CDR3 spans 13 amino acids. Trimming stripped 4 bases from V and 3 bases from J, with 9 bases between. Germline V gene lookup returns CDR1 MNHEY and CDR2 SVGAGI.

V is TRBV19 and J is TRBJ1-2; D is unresolved. Germline V gives CDR1 LNHDA, CDR2 SQIVND (reference sequence). The V gene lost 1 base and the J gene lost 4 bases, with 7 bases spanning the gap. CDR3 size: 13 residues. CDR3 sequence reads: CASSIVGPYGYTF. The CDR3 DNA reads as TGTGCCAGTAGTATAGTTGGGCCCTATGGCTACACCTTC.

In this sample, this clonotype turned up a few times. This chain uses TRBV7-2 with TRBJ1-3; D unclear. V gave up 5 bases and J gave up 2 bases, with 4 bases separating them. This CDR3 region has 12 residues. Germline values: CDR1 SGHTA, CDR2 FQGNSA. Written as DNA, the CDR3 is TGTGCCAGCAGCCCCGCTGGAAACACCATATATTTT. Translated, it gives CASSPAGNTIYF.

J is TRBJ2-1 and V is TRBV19; 7 bases fit TRBD2. This CDR3 has 16 residues. The J segment lost 0 bases and the V segment lost 3 bases, leaving 5 bases of the junction unmatched. The germline gives CDR1 LNHDA, CDR2 SQIVND (reference sequence). As DNA, the CDR3 is TGTGCCAGTAGTATCTCAGCGGGAAGCTCCTACAATGAGCAGTTCTTC. Translated: CASSISAGSSYNEQFF.

The rearrangement links TRBV5-1 to TRBJ1-1; 7 nucleotides align to TRBD1. The CDR3 contains 14 residues. V was pared by 7 bases and J by 4 bases, with 10 bases of the junction left unmatched. Looked up from germline, CDR1 is SGHRS and CDR2 is YFSETQ. The CDR3 coding sequence is TGCGCCAGCGGGGACAGACAGGGTGGCACTGAAGCTTTCTTT. Translation: CASGDRQGGTEAFF.

This chain connects TRBV9 to TRBJ2-7; 7 nucleotides align to TRBD1. Germline CDR1 is SGDLS and CDR2 is YYNGEE. J was trimmed by 4 bases and V by 0 bases; bases with no gene match: 1. CDR3 length: 13 residues. CDR3 DNA: TGTGCCAGCAGCGTAGGGGGACAGTACGAGCAGTACTTC. It translates to CASSVGGQYEQYF.

This clonotype was detected a few times. The V and J genes are TRBV7-2 and TRBJ1-2; D is possibly TRBD1 (5 bases). Germline-derived CDR1 and CDR2 are SGHTA and FQGNSA. The CDR3 spans 15 residues. Deletions cut 6 bases from V and 5 bases from J, with 19 bases between. CDR3 region: CASRLSGTPVYGYTF. For the CDR3, the DNA is TGTGCCAGCAGACTAAGCGGGACCCCAGTGTATGGCTACACCTTC.

The chain couples TRBV19 to TRBJ2-7, with a possible D match to TRBD2 (6 bases). Germline V gene sequence: CDR1 LNHDA, CDR2 SQIVND (reference sequence). V was clipped by 6 bases and J by 0 bases, with 12 bases between them. The CDR3 has 14 amino acids. The CDR3: CASSKLGSSYEQYF. The CDR3 DNA reads TGTGCCAGTAGCAAACTCGGGAGCTCCTACGAGCAGTACTTC.

This rearrangement joins TRBV12-3 or TRBV12-4 to TRBJ2-3, with D possibly called TRBD1 or TRBD2 (5 bases each). This CDR3 has 14 amino acids. V lost 3 bases, J lost 8 bases, and 15 bases lay in between. The CDR3 loop is CASSLRQGEATQYF. CDR3 coding DNA: TGTGCCAGCAGTTTGAGGCAGGGAGAGGCTACGCAGTATTTT.

This clonotype was seen a few times. The genes are TRBV2 and TRBJ1-5; 8 nucleotides agree with TRBD1. The trim removed 5 bases at V and 6 bases at J, leaving 12 bases unmatched. The V gene's germline CDR1 is SNHLY and CDR2 FYNNEI. This CDR3 is built from 16 residues. The DNA for the CDR3 is TGTGCCAGCAGTAGCGGACAGGGTGGTGTAGGTCAGCCCCAGCATTTT. Its protein product is CASSSGQGGVGQPQHF.

This clonotype was counted a few times. The CDR3 nucleotides are TGCGCCAGCAGCGCTAGGACAGCAAGTAATGAGCAGTTCTTC. It translates to CASSARTASNEQFF. The chain employs TRBV5-1 and TRBJ2-1; D perhaps matches TRBD1 (6 bases). The germline gives CDR1 SGHRS, CDR2 YFSETQ. The CDR3 covers 14 residues. Trimming took off 4 bases at V and 7 bases at J, with 15 bases between the two ends.

This clonotype was counted a few times. This sequence joins TRBV6-1 and TRBJ1-2; D may be TRBD1 (5 bases). This CDR3 is built from 13 residues. CDR1 and CDR2 from the germline V gene are MNHNS and SASEGT. The V gene lost 1 base and the J gene lost 10 bases, with 13 bases spanning the gap. The CDR3 spells CASSEGSSGHYTF. CDR3 nucleotides: TGTGCCAGCAGTGAAGGGTCGTCAGGGCACTACACCTTC.

This chain uses TRBV5-1 with TRBJ1-1, with 7 bases aligning to TRBD1. J gave up 0 bases and V 3 bases, and 2 bases lay outside the gene matches. The length of the CDR3 is 14 residues. The germline V gene has CDR1 SGHRS and CDR2 YFSETQ. CDR3 sequence (DNA): TGCGCCAGCAGCTGGGGACAGCTGAACACTGAAGCTTTCTTT. Translation: CASSWGQLNTEAFF.

This clonotype was seen more than once but under ten times. J is TRBJ1-2 and V is TRBV7-9; D remains unclear. The germline CDR1 and CDR2 sequences are SEHNR and FQNEAQ (reference sequence). V lost 5 bases to trimming and J lost 0 bases, with 10 bases between them. The CDR3 has 14 residues. Here the CDR3 DNA reads TGTGCCAGCAGCGCGGCTGGGACTAACTATGGCTACACCTTC. Its translation is CASSAAGTNYGYTF.

A few counts support this clonotype. This chain connects TRBV11-2 to TRBJ1-6; no definite D call. V was pared by 3 bases and J by 5 bases, with 11 bases between. The CDR3 consists of 15 residues. CDR1 is SGHAT, CDR2 FQNNGV, per germline. Written as DNA, the CDR3 is TGTGCCAGCAGCTTGGGGATGGTCCATAATTCACCCCTCCACTTT. Translated, it gives CASSLGMVHNSPLHF.

V gene TRBV20-1 combines with J gene TRBJ2-3, with D unresolved. This CDR3 contains 13 residues. The germline V and J ends were trimmed by 6 bases and 2 bases, with 12 bases remaining between them. Germline V gives CDR1 DFQATT, CDR2 SNEGSKA (reference sequence). CDR3 sequence (DNA): TGCAGTGCCTGGTTCAGGCTCACAGATACGCAGTATTTT. Amino acids: CSAWFRLTDTQYF.

The rearrangement uses TRBV5-1 and TRBJ1-6, with D possibly matching TRBD1 (5 bases). The germline CDR1 and CDR2 sequences are SGHRS and YFSETQ. Trimming took 1 base from V and 3 from J, leaving 8 bases between them. The CDR3 is 15 amino acids. CDR3: CASSLSGGYNSPLHF. The CDR3 bases are TGCGCCAGCAGCTTGTCGGGGGGCTATAATTCACCCCTCCACTTT. The variable domain in full, completed from reference TRBV5-1 and TRBJ1-6, reads KAGVTQTPRYLIKTRGQQVTLSCSPISGHRSVSWYQQTPGQGLQFLFEYFSETQRNKGNFPGRFSGRQFSNSRSEMNVSTLELGDSALYLCASSLSGGYNSPLHFGNGTRLTVT.